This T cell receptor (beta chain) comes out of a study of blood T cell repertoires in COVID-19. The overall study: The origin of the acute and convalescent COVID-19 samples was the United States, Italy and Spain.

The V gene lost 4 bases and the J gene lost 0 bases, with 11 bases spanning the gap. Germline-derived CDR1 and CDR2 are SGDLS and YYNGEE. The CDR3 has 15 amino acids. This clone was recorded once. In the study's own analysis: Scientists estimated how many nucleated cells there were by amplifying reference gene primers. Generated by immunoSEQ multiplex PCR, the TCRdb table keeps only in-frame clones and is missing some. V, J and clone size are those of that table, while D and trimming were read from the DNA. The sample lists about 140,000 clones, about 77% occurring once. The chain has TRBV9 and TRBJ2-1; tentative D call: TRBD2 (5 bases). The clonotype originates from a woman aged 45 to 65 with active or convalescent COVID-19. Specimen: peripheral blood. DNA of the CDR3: TGTGCCAGCAGCCCCCGAGAGGGCTCCTACAATGAGCAGTTCTTC. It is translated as CASSPREGSYNEQFF.